These T cell receptor beta chains were read from a single sample in a study of beta chain features in type 1 diabetes. Assay used: immunoSEQ multiplex PCR; TCRdb lists only in-frame clones, some missing. The sample yields hundreds of thousands of clones, over 11% seen once. Sequencing was carried out using naive CD4+ T cells from blood. Receptors were obtained from a man between 18 and 29 years old with type 1 diabetes. Both conserved end residues are part of each CDR3. Each record gives: CDR3 DNA, CDR3 protein, clone size, V gene, D gene, J gene. A D gene is named only where the DNA matches it firmly. Expanded clones are given a class, and other clones once, few, many or no size at all.

CDR3nt: TGTGCCAGCAGCCAAGGCCCAGGGAGTCAGCCCCAGCATTTT
CDR3aa: CASSQGPGSQPQHF
abundance: .
v_gene: TRBV14
d_gene: .
j_gene: TRBJ1-5

CDR3nt: TGTGCCTGGAGTGGGTGGGTCCCCTACAATGAGCAGTTCTTC
CDR3aa: CAWSGWVPYNEQFF
abundance: .
v_gene: TRBV30
d_gene: .
j_gene: TRBJ2-1

CDR3nt: TGCAGCGTCCCCACGGGGGAGACCCAGTACTTC
CDR3aa: CSVPTGETQYF
abundance: .
v_gene: TRBV29-1
d_gene: .
j_gene: TRBJ2-5

CDR3nt: TGTGCCAGCAGCTGGGTAGAGGGTGGCTACACCTTC
CDR3aa: CASSWVEGGYTF
abundance: few
v_gene: TRBV25-1
d_gene: .
j_gene: TRBJ1-2

CDR3nt: TGTGCCTGGAGTGCATTTAGGGTGGCCACTGAAGCTTTCTTT
CDR3aa: CAWSAFRVATEAFF
abundance: few
v_gene: TRBV30
d_gene: .
j_gene: TRBJ1-1

CDR3nt: TGTGCCAGCGGCAGGGACCTTGTTGACTCCTACGAGCAGTACTTC
CDR3aa: CASGRDLVDSYEQYF
abundance: .
v_gene: TRBV2
d_gene: .
j_gene: TRBJ2-7

CDR3nt: TGTGCCAGCTCACCGAAGACTAGCAGGGTCACAGATACGCAGTATTTT
CDR3aa: CASSPKTSRVTDTQYF
abundance: .
v_gene: TRBV18
d_gene: TRBD2
j_gene: TRBJ2-3

CDR3nt: TGCAGCGCCCGAGGCCTTCAAGAGACCCAGTACTTC
CDR3aa: CSARGLQETQYF
abundance: few
v_gene: TRBV29-1
d_gene: .
j_gene: TRBJ2-5

CDR3nt: TGTGCCAGCAGTGACTACACTGAAGCTTTCTTT
CDR3aa: CASSDYTEAFF
abundance: .
v_gene: TRBV2
d_gene: .
j_gene: TRBJ1-1

CDR3nt: TGTGCCAGCAGCTTGCTACAGGGGTCAAGTGGCTACACCTTC
CDR3aa: CASSLLQGSSGYTF
abundance: .
v_gene: TRBV7-9
d_gene: TRBD1
j_gene: TRBJ1-2

CDR3nt: TGTGCCATCACCTCCGGCACCTTCGGGACCCAGTACTTC
CDR3aa: CAITSGTFGTQYF
abundance: few
v_gene: TRBV10-3
d_gene: .
j_gene: TRBJ2-5

CDR3nt: TGTGCCAGCAGTTTATCGATAAGGACTAGCCACACAGATACGCAGTATTTT
CDR3aa: CASSLSIRTSHTDTQYF
abundance: few
v_gene: TRBV27
d_gene: TRBD2
j_gene: TRBJ2-3

CDR3nt: TGTGCCAGCAGGAAAGACAGGGGCACCTACGAGCAGTACTTC
CDR3aa: CASRKDRGTYEQYF
abundance: .
v_gene: TRBV2
d_gene: TRBD1
j_gene: TRBJ2-7

CDR3nt: TGTGCCAGCAACCCCCGGCCGGGGGACACAGATACGCAGTATTTT
CDR3aa: CASNPRPGDTDTQYF
abundance: .
v_gene: TRBV9
d_gene: .
j_gene: TRBJ2-3

CDR3nt: TGTGCCAGCAGTTCGTACCAAGAGACCCAGTACTTC
CDR3aa: CASSSYQETQYF
abundance: .
v_gene: TRBV6-6
d_gene: .
j_gene: TRBJ2-5

CDR3nt: TGTGCCAGCAGCTCACGCACCCTCTCCGAAGGCTACACCTTC
CDR3aa: CASSSRTLSEGYTF
abundance: .
v_gene: TRBV7-3
d_gene: .
j_gene: TRBJ1-2